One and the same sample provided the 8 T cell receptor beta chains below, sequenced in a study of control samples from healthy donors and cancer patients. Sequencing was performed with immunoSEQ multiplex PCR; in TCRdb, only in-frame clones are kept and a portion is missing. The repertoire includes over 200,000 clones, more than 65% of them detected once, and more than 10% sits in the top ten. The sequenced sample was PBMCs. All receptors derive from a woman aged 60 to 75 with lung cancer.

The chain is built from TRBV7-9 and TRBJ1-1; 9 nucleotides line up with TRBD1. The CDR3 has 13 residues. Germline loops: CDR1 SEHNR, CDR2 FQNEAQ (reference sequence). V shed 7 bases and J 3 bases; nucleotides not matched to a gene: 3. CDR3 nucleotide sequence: TGTGCCAGCAACAGGGGGCGAGACACTGAAGCTTTCTTT. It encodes CASNRGRDTEAFF.

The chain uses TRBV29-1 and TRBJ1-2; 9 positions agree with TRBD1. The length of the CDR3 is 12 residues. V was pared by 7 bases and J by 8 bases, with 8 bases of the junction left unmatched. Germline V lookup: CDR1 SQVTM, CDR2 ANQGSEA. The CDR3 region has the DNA TGCAGCGGTACAGGGGGCCCCGGGGGCTACACCTTC. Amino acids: CSGTGGPGGYTF.

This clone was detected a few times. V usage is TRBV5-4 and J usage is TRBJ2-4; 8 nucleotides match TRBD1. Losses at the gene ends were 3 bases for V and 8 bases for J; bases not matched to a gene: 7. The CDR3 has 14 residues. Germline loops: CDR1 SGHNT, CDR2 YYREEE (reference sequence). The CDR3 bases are TGTGCCAGCAGCTCGTTGGACAGGGCGGACATTCAGTACTTC. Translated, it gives CASSSLDRADIQYF.

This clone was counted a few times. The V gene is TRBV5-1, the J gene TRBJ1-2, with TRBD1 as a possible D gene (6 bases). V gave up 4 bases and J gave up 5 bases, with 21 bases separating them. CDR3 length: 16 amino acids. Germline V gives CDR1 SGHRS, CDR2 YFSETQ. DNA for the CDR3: TGCGCCAGCAGCCCGGGACACGGGGCCTTAGGGTATGGCTACACCTTC. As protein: CASSPGHGALGYGYTF.

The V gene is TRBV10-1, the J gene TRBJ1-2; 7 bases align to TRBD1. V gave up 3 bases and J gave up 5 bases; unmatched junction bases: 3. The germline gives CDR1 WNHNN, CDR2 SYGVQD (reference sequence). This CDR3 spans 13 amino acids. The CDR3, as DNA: TGCGCCAGCAGTGAACCACAGGGGTATGGCTACACCTTC. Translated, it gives CASSEPQGYGYTF.

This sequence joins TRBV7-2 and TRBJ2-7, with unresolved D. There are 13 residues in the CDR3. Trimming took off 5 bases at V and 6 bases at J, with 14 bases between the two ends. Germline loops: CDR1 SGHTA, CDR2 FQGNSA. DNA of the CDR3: TGTGCCAGCAGCCCCCGTCCCACCATCGAGCAGTACTTC. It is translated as CASSPRPTIEQYF.

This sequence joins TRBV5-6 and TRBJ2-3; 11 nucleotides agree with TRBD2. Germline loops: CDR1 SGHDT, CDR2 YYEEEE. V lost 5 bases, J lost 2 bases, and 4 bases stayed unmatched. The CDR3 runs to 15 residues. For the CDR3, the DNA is TGTGCCAGCAGGCTAGCGGGAGGACTCACAGATACGCAGTATTTT. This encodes CASRLAGGLTDTQYF.

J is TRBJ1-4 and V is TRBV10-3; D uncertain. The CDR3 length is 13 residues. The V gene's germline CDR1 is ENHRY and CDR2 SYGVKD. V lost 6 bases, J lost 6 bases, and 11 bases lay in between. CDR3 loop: CAIRDGRDEKLFF. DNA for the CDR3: TGTGCCATCAGGGACGGGCGGGATGAAAAACTGTTTTTT.